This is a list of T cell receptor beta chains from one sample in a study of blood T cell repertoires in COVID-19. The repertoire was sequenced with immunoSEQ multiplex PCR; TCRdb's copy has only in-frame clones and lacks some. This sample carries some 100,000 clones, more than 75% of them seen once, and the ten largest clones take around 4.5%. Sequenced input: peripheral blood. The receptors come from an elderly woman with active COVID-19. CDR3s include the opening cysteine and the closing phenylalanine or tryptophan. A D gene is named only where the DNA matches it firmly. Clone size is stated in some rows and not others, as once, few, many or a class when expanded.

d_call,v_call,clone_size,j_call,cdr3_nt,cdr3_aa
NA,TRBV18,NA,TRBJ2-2,TGTGCCAGTTTTCAAGGGGCAAACACCGGGGAGCTGTTTTTT,CASFQGANTGELFF
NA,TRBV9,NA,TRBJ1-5,TGTGCCAGCAGCGTTGCAGGGAACAATCAGCCCCAGCATTTT,CASSVAGNNQPQHF
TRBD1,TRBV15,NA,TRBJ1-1,TGTGCCACCAGCTTCGACAGGGGCAGAGCTTTCTTT,CATSFDRGRAFF
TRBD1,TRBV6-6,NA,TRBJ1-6,TGTGCCAGCAGTTACTCTATAGGACAGGGTCAATCACCCCTCCACTTT,CASSYSIGQGQSPLHF
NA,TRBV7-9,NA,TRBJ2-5,TGTGCCAGCAGCTCAGGGGGGGAGACCCAGTACTTC,CASSSGGETQYF
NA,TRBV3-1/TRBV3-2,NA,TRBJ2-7,TGTGCCAGCAGCCAAGATCTATACGAGCAGTACTTC,CASSQDLYEQYF
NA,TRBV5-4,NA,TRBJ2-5,TGTGCCAGCGGGTCAGGGGGGAACCAAGAGACCCAGTACTTC,CASGSGGNQETQYF
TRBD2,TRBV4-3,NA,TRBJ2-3,TGCGCCAGCAGCCAACTAGCGGGAGGGGGGTTAGATACGCAGTATTTT,CASSQLAGGGLDTQYF
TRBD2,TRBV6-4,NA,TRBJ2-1,TGTGCCAGCAGTGATATGGCGGGAGCAGTCAATGAGCAGTTCTTC,CASSDMAGAVNEQFF
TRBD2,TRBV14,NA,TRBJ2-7,TGTGCCAGCAGCCAAGGGGCTAGCGGGAGCTACGAGCAGTACTTC,CASSQGASGSYEQYF
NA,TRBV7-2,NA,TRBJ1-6,TGTGCCAGCAGCTTAGCGCGAGGCAGGGGAGATTCACCCCTCCACTTT,CASSLARGRGDSPLHF
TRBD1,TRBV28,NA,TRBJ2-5,TGTGCCAGCAGACCCCACAGGGGCCTGGAGACCCAGTACTTC,CASRPHRGLETQYF
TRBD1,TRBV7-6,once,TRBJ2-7,TGTGCCAGCAGCTTAGAGGGACAGGGGGTCCAGTACTTC,CASSLEGQGVQYF
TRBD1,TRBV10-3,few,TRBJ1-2,TGCGACAGGGAAATCTATGGCTACACCTTC,CDREIYGYTF
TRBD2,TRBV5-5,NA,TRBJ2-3,TGTGCCAGCAGCGGCGCAGCTAGCGGGAGGGCCGTGGATACGCAGTATTTT,CASSGAASGRAVDTQYF
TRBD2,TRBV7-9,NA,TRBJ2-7,TGTGCCAGCAGCGTCTCCGGGACTAACTACGAGCAGTACTTC,CASSVSGTNYEQYF
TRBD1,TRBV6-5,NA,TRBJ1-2,TGTGCCAGCAGTTCCGCAGACAGGGCTGGTGGCTACACCTTC,CASSSADRAGGYTF
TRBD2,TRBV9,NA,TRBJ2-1,TGTGCCAGCAGCGTAGGGCTACTAGCGGGAGGTGATGAGCAGTTCTTC,CASSVGLLAGGDEQFF
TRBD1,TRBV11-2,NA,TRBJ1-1,TGTGCCAGCAGCTCCATCGGGACAGTGAGACCGAACACTGAAGCTTTCTTT,CASSSIGTVRPNTEAFF
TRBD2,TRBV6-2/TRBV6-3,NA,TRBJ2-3,TGTGCCAGCAGTTCTAGCGGGAGGGCCGGCGCAGATACGCAGTATTTT,CASSSSGRAGADTQYF
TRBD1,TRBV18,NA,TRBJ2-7,TGTGCCAGCTCACCATCTCGACAGGGGTACGAGCAGTACTTC,CASSPSRQGYEQYF
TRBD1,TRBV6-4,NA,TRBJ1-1,TGTGCCAGCAGCCGACAGGGCGGCACTGAAGCTTTCTTT,CASSRQGGTEAFF
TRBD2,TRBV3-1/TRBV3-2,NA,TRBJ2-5,TGTGCCAGCACGCTAGCGGGAGTGGTAGAGACCCAGTACTTC,CASTLAGVVETQYF
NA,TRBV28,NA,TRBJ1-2,TGTGCCAGCAGTTTACATGGGACCCGGACAGATGGCTACACCTTC,CASSLHGTRTDGYTF
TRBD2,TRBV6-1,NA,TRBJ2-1,TGTGCCAGCAGTGAAGTCCAACTAGCGGGACCCTACAATGAGCAGTTCTTC,CASSEVQLAGPYNEQFF
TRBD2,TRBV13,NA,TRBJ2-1,TGTGCCAGCAGCTTAGGGCTAGCGGGAGGTTTTATTGAGCAGTTCTTC,CASSLGLAGGFIEQFF
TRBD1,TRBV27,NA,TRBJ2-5,TGTGCCAGCAGGCGGACAGGGACGGAGACCCAGTACTTC,CASRRTGTETQYF
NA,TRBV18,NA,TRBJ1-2,TGTGCCAGCTCACCACAGGGGAACTATGGCTACACCTTC,CASSPQGNYGYTF
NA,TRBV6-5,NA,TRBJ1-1,TGTGCCAGCAGCCGGTCGGGGGACACTGAAGCTTTCTTT,CASSRSGDTEAFF
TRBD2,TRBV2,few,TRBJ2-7,TGTGCCAGCAGTGAAGCTGCCGGGACTAGCGACAGCTCCTACGAGCAGTACTTC,CASSEAAGTSDSSYEQYF
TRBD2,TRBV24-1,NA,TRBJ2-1,TGTGCCACCAGTGCCGCGGGAGGCAATGAGCAGTTCTTC,CATSAAGGNEQFF
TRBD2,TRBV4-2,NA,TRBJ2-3,TGTGCCAGCAGCCAAGGGGAAACTAGCGGATCCACAGATACGCAGTATTTT,CASSQGETSGSTDTQYF
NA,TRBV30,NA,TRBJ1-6,TGTGCCTGGAGGGGAGGGGATACGACACCCCTCCACTTT,CAWRGGDTTPLHF
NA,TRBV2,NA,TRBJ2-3,TGTGCCAGCAAGGCCGGACTCAACACAGATACGCAGTATTTT,CASKAGLNTDTQYF
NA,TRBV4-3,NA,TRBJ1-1,TGCGCCAGCAGCCATGGGCAGGGGCAGACTGAAGCTTTCTTT,CASSHGQGQTEAFF
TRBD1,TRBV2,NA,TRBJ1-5,TGTGCCAGCAGTAGGGACAGAGTCAATCAGCCCCAGCATTTT,CASSRDRVNQPQHF
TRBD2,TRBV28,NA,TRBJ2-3,TGTGCCAGCATTCCACTAGCGGGCGGTACAGATACGCAGTATTTT,CASIPLAGGTDTQYF
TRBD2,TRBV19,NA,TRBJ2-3,TGTGCCAGTTCCCGGACTAGCGGGGTGCTTGATACGCAGTATTTT,CASSRTSGVLDTQYF
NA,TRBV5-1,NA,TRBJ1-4,TGCGCCAGCAGTTCCCAGGGGCGCCCGGGGGAAAAACTGTTTTTT,CASSSQGRPGEKLFF
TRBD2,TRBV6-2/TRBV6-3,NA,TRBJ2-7,TGTGCCAGCAGTTCCCCGACTAGCGGGAGTCGTTCCTACGAGCAGTACTTC,CASSSPTSGSRSYEQYF
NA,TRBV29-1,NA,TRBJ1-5,TGCAGCGTCGCCTCGCTCGGGATAGATCAGCCCCAGCATTTT,CSVASLGIDQPQHF
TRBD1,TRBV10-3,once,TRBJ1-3,TGTGCCATCAGTAACAGGGGTAACTCTGGAAACACCATATATTTT,CAISNRGNSGNTIYF
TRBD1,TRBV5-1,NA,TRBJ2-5,TGCGCCAGCCGAGTACAGGGGAAGGGCCAAGAGACCCAGTACTTC,CASRVQGKGQETQYF
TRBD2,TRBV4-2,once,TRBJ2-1,TGTGCCAGCAGAGCAGGCGAGACTAGCGGAGTTTACAATGAGCAGTTCTTC,CASRAGETSGVYNEQFF
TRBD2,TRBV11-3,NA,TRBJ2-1,TGTGCCAGCAGCTTAGAGATACTAGCGGGAGGGCCTTGGGATGAGCAGTTCTTC,CASSLEILAGGPWDEQFF
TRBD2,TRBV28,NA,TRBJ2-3,TGTGCCAGCAGTTTACCTAGCGGGCACACAGATACGCAGTATTTT,CASSLPSGHTDTQYF
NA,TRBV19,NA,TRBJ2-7,TGTGCCAGTAGTCTATCGGGGTCGCGGGGCTCCTACGAGCAGTACTTC,CASSLSGSRGSYEQYF
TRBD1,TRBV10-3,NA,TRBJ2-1,TGTGCCATCAGTGACTCCTTGGGGTTAGGGGGCCCCTCGTACAATGAGCAGTTCTTC,CAISDSLGLGGPSYNEQFF
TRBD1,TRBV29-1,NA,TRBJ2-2,TGCAGCGTTGAGTCCCGGACAGGGGGCACCGGGGAGCTGTTTTTT,CSVESRTGGTGELFF
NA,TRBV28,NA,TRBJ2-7,TGTGCCAGCAGCCCCCAGACGTTGGGGCTACCCTACGAGCAGTACTTC,CASSPQTLGLPYEQYF
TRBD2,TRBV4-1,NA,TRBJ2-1,TGCGCCAGCAGCCAAGCTATTTTAGCGGGAGGGCGATATGAGCAGTTCTTC,CASSQAILAGGRYEQFF